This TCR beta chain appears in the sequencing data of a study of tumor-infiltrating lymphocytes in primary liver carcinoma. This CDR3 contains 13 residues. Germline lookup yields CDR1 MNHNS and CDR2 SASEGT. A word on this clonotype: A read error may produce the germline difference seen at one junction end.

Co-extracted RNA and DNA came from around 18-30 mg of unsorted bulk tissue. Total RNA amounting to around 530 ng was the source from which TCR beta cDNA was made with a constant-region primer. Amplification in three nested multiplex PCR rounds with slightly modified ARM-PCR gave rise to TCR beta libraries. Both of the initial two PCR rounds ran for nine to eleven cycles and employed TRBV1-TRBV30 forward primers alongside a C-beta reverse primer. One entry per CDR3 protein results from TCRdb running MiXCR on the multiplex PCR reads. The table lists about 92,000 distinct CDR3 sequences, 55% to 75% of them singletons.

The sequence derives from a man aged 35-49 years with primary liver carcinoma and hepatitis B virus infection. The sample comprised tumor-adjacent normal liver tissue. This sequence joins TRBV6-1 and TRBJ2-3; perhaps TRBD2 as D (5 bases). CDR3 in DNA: TGTGTCAGCAAGTATGGGAGAGCAGATACGCAGTATTTT. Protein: CVSKYGRADTQYF.